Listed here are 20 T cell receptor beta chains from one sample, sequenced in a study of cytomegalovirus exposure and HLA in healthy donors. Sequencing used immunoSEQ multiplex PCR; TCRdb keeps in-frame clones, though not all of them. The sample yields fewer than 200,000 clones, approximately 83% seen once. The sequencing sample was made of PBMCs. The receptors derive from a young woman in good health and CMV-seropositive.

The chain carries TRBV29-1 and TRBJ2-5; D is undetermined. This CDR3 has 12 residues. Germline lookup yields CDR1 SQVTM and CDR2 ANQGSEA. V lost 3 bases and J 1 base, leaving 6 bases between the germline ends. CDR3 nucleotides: TGCAGCGTTGACCCCTCCCAAGAGACCCAGTACTTC. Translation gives CSVDPSQETQYF.

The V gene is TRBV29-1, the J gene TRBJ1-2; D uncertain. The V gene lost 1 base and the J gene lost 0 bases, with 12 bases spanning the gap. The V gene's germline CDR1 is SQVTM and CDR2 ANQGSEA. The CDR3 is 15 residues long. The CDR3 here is CSVEGAPQANYGYTF. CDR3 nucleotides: TGCAGCGTTGAAGGGGCACCTCAAGCTAACTATGGCTACACCTTC.

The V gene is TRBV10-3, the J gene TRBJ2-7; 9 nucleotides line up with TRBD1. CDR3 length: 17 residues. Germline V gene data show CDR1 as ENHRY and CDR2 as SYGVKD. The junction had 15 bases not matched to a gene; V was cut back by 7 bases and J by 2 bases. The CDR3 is CAITGNGGQGITYEQYF. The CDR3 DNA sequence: TGTGCCATCACCGGAAACGGAGGACAGGGGATTACCTACGAGCAGTACTTC.

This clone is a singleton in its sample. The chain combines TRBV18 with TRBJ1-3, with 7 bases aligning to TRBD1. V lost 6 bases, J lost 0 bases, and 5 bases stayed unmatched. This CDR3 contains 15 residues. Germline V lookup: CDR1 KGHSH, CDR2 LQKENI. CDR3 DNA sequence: TGTGCCAGCTCTCGGACAGGCGACTCTGGAAACACCATATATTTT. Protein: CASSRTGDSGNTIYF.

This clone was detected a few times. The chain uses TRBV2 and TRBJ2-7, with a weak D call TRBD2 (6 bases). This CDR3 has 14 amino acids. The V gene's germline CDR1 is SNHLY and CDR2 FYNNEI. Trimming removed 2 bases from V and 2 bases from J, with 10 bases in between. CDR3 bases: TGTGCCAGCAGTGAACCGGGACTTCCCTACGAGCAGTACTTC. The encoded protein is CASSEPGLPYEQYF.

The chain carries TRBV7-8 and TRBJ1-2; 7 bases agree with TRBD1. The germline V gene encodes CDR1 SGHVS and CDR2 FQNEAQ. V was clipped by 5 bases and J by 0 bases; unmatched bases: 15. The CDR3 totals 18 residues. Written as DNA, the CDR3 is TGTGCCAGCAGCCGCCCCCCGCGAGGACAGGCGACTAACTATGGCTACACCTTC. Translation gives CASSRPPRGQATNYGYTF.

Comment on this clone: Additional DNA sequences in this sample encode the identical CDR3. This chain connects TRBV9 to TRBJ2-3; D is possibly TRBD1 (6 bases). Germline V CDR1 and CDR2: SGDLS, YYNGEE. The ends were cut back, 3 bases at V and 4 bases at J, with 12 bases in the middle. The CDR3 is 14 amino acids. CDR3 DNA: TGTGCCAGCAGCGCTACAGGGTTAGCAGATACGCAGTATTTT. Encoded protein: CASSATGLADTQYF.

The CDR3 is CASSRGNNEKLFF. Written as DNA, the CDR3 is TGTGCCAGCAGTCGGGGAAATAATGAAAAACTGTTTTTT. V is TRBV6-5 and J is TRBJ1-4; D call uncertain. Trimming pared 5 bases from V and 4 bases from J, leaving 8 bases between. CDR1 is MNHEY and CDR2 is SVGAGI in the germline V gene. CDR3 length: 13 residues.

CDR3 nucleotide sequence: TGTGCCAGCAACCCCCTAGCGGGGGGTGGCCTGGCCCAGTACTTC. Its translation is CASNPLAGGGLAQYF. The chain uses TRBV2 and TRBJ2-5, with TRBD2 matching 11 bases. Germline lookup yields CDR1 SNHLY and CDR2 FYNNEI. The CDR3 spans 15 residues. Trimming at V came to 7 bases and at J to 9 bases, leaving 13 bases not matched to a gene.

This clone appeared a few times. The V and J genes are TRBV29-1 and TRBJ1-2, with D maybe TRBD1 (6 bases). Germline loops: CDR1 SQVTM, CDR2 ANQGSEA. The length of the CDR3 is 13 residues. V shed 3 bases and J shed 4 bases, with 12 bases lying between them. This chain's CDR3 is CSVEDDRRYGYTF. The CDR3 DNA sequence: TGCAGCGTTGAGGATGACAGGCGCTATGGCTACACCTTC.

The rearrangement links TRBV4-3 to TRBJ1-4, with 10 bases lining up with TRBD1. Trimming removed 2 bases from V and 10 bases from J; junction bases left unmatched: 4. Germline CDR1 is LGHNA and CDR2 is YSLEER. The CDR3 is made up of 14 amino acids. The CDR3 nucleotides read TGCGCCAGCAGCCAAAACCGGGACAGGGGAAAACTGTTTTTT. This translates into CASSQNRDRGKLFF.

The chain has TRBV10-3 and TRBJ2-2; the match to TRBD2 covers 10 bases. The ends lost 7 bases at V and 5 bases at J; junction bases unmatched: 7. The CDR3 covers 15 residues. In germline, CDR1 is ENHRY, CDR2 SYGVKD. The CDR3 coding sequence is TGTGCCATCACGAAGGGACTAGCGCTTACCGGGGAGCTGTTTTTT. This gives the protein CAITKGLALTGELFF.

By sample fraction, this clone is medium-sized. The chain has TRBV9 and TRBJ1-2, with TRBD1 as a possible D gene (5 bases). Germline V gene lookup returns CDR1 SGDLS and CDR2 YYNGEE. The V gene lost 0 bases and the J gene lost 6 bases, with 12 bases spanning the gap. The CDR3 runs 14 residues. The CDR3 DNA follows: TGTGCCAGCAGCGTAGCTGCCCAGGGCCATGGCTACACCTTC. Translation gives CASSVAAQGHGYTF.

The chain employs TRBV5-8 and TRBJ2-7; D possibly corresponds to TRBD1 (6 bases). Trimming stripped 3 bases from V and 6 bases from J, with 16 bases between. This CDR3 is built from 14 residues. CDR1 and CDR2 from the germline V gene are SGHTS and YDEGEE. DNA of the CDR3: TGTGCCAGCAGCTGGGCAGGGGTAAGGGGCGAGCAGTACTTC. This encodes CASSWAGVRGEQYF.

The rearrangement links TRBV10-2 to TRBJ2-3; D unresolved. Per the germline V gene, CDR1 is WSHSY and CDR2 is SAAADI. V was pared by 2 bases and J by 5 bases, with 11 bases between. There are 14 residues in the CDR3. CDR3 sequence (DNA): TGCGCCAGCAGTGAGCGCTTTTACATAGATACGCAGTATTTT. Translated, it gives CASSERFYIDTQYF.

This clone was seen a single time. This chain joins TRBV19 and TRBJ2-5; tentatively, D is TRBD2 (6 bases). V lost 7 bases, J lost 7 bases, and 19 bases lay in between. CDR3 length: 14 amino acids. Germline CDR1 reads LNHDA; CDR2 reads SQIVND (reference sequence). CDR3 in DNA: TGTGCCAGTACTGGGACTCTAGGACGTGGGACCCAGTACTTC. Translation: CASTGTLGRGTQYF.

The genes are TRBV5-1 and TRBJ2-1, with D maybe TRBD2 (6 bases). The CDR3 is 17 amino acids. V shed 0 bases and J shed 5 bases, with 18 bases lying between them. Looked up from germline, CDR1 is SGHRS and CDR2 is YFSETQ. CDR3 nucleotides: TGCGCCAGCAGCTTGGCCTTTGGGGACTGGGGAAACAATGAGCAGTTCTTC. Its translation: CASSLAFGDWGNNEQFF.

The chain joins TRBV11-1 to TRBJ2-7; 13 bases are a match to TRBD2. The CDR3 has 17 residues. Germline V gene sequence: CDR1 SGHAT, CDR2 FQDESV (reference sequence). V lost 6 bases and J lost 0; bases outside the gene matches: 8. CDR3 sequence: CASSRTSGGLNSYEQYF. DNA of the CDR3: TGTGCCAGCAGTAGGACTAGCGGGGGCCTCAACTCCTACGAGCAGTACTTC.

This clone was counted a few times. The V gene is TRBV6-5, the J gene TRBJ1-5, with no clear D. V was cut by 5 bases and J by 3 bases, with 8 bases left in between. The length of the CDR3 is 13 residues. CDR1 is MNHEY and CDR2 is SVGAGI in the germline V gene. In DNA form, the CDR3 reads TGTGCCAGCAGTCCTTGGCTCAATCAGCCCCAGCATTTT. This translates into CASSPWLNQPQHF.

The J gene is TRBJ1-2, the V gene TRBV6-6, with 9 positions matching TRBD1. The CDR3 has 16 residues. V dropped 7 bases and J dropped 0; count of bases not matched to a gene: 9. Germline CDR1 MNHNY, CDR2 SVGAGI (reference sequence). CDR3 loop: CASTQGTGRANYGYTF. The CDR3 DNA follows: TGTGCCAGCACCCAGGGGACAGGGCGAGCTAACTATGGCTACACCTTC.